This T cell receptor (beta chain) stems from a study of human T cells and chemical hapten exposure (TCRdb year 2021). General notes on the study: For sensitization, 2% DPC in acetone was applied to a 2 cm by 2 cm area of upper inner arm skin. Throughout the roughly 23-week study period, patients were also given weekly therapeutic DPC doses on the scalp. Patch testing was done on the upper back using Finn chambers containing 0.01% DPC, and results were scored after 6 days according to International Contact Dermatitis Research Group standards. The patient cohort, mostly female, included alopecia areata with under or over 50% scalp involvement, alopecia totalis and alopecia universalis. The libraries were sequenced as a pool, and the TCR yield per sample differed mostly because of small variations in library volumes within the pool. In alopecia patients, the study followed how the peripheral blood TCR repertoire changed in vivo over primary and secondary sensitization to diphenylcyclopropenone (DPC), a hapten. Blood samples were taken from patients before sensitization (week 0) and at 2, 6 and about 24 weeks after DPC sensitization. For TCR sequencing, blood came from 25 to 35 alopecia patients at anywhere from one to four time points (pre-sensitization, 2, 6 and 24 weeks).

The protocol used for the library was RACE. The sample was run on a NextSeq 500. During library preparation, unique molecular identifiers were attached to individual cDNA molecules so that TCRs could be counted in a quantitative, reproducible way. Each blood RNA sample was used to sequence both TCR alpha and TCR beta chains. The study's own analysis went as follows. Samples had a median of around 92,000 TCRs, with a range from about 23,224 to 750,000. V, J and CDR3 annotation of the TCR reads was performed with the Decombinator software suite. For the PS versus PT1 abundance plots, all samples were subsampled to the same number of TCRs (28,000). Expanded TCRs were defined as absent before sensitization and observed at least eight times at the 2-week time point. In TCRdb, the public reads were trimmed at Q25 with fastp and aligned with MiXCR, with productive beta chains retained. One record per CDR3 amino acid sequence lists the most common genes and DNA. TCRdb's processing, not the authors', yielded these V and J calls. The sample has more than 250,000 distinct CDR3 sequences on record, 7% to 10% of them singletons. The ten largest clones represent roughly 2.5% of the sample.

Comment on this clonotype: No cognate antigen has been identified for it. No base quality information exists; no much larger clone differs at one position.

Here is what the overall study found, with its caveats: Significantly more large CDR3 similarity clusters were formed by expanded TCRs than by pre-sensitization or healthy control sets, consistent with antigen-driven responses. After repeated subsampling, the strength of the expansion versus patch-test correlation and the threshold at which it became significant changed. Alopecia, a presumed autoimmune disease, was present in all patients, so the immune response of the patients might differ from that of healthy individuals. Patch test score correlated positively with the number of PT1 expanded TCRs, reaching significance at thresholds 8, 16 and 32 but not at 4. No change with DPC sensitization was found in the number of TCRs above 1 in 1000 frequency, and no evidence of global repertoire structure alterations was found.

The junction carries 4 bases between V and J, which are trimmed by 1 base and 5 bases respectively. Per the germline V gene (reference sequence), SGHNT is the CDR1 and YYREEE is the CDR2. The CDR3 covers 12 residues, taking in both the cysteine and the phenylalanine. The CDR3 DNA has 36 bases and is translated from base 1. This specimen's time point label, per the study, means: pre-sensitization, week 0. This specimen's treatment or condition label, per the study, means: therapeutic diphenylcyclopropenone sensitization with weekly scalp DPC. At each patch-test visit, blood was drawn before the patch test was applied. To be eligible, patients had to be aged 18 to 70, diagnosed with alopecia and judged suitable for DPC therapy, while pregnant patients were excluded. Total RNA was isolated from unfractionated whole blood collected in Tempus Blood RNA tubes.

This receptor chain uses TRBV5-4 and TRBJ2-1; the D gene cannot be named for sure. Here the sequenced sample was whole blood, taken in connection with sensitization to the hapten diphenylcyclopropenone (DPC). This receptor was identified in a woman aged 40 to 55 with alopecia areata. Some clones in this sample may be carry-over from other donors' samples. CDR3 reads: CASSLQDNEQFF. The nucleotide sequence is given as TGTGCCAGCAGCTTGCAGGACAATGAGCAGTTCTTC.